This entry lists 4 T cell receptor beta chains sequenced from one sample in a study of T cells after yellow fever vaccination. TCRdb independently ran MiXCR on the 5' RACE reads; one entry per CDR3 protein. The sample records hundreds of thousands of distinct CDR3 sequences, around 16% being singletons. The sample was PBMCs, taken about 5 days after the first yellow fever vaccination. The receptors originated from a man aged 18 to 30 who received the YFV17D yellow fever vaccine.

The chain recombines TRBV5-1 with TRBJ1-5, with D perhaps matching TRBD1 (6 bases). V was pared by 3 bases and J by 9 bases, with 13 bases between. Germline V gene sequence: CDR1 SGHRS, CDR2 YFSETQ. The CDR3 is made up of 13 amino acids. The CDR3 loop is CASSSTGYTPQHF. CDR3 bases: TGCGCCAGCAGCTCCACAGGGTATACGCCCCAGCATTTT.

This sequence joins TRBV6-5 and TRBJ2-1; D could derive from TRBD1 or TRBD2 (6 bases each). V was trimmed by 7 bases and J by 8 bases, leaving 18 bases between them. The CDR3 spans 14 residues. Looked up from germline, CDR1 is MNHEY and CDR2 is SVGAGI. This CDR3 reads CASKRGASWDEQFF. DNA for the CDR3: TGTGCCAGCAAGAGGGGGGCTTCTTGGGATGAGCAGTTCTTC.

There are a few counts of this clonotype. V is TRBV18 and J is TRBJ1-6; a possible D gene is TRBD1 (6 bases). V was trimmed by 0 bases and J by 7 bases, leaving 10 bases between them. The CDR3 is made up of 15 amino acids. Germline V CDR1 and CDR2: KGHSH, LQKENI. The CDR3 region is CASSPPGTQNSPLHF. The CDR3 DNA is TGTGCCAGCTCACCACCCGGGACACAGAATTCACCCCTCCACTTT. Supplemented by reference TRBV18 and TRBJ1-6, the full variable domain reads NAGVMQNPRHLVRRRGQEARLRCSPMKGHSHVYWYRQLPEEGLKFMVYLQKENIIDESGMPKERFSAEFPKEGPSILRIQQVVRGDSAAYFCASSPPGTQNSPLHFGNGTRLTVT.

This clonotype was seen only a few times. CDR3 sequence reads: CASALGTEAFF. DNA for the CDR3: TGTGCCAGCGCTCTAGGCACTGAAGCTTTCTTT. The gene calls are TRBV6-5 and TRBJ1-1; D gene unclear. The CDR3 sequence is 11 residues long. From germline, CDR1 is MNHEY and CDR2 SVGAGI. V lost 8 bases, J lost 4 bases, and 8 bases lay in between.